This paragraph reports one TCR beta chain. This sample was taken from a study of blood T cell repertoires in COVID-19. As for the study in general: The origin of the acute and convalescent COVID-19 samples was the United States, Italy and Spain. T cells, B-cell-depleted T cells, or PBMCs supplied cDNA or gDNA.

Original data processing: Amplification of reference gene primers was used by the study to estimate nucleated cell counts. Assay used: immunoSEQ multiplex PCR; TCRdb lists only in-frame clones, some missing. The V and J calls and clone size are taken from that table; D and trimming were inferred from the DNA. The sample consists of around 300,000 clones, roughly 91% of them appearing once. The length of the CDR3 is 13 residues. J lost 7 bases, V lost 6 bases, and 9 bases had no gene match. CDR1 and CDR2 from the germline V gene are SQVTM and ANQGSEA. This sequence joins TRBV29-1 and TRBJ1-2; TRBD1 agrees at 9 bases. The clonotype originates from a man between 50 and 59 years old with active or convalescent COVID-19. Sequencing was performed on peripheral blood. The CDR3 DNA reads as TGCAGCGTGGTCACAGGGGGCCGGGGTGGCTACACCTTC. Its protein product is CSVVTGGRGGYTF.